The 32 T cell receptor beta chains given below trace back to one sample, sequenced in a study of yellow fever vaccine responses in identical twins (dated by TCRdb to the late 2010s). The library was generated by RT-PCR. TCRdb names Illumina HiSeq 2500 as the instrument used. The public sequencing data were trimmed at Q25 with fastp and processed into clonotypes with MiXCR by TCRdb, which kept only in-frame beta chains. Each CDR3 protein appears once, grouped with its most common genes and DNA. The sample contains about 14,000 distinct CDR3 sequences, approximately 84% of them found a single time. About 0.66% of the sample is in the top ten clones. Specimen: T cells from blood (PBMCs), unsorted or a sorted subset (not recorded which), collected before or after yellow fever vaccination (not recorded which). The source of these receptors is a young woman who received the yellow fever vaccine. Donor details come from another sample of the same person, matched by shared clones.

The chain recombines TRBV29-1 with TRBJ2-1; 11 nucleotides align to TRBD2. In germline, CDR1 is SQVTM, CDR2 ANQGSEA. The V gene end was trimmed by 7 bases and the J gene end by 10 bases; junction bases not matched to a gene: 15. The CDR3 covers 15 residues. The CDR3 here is CSARTGTSGLGEQFF. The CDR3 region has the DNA TGCAGCGCCCGGACCGGGACTAGCGGTCTTGGGGAGCAGTTCTTC.

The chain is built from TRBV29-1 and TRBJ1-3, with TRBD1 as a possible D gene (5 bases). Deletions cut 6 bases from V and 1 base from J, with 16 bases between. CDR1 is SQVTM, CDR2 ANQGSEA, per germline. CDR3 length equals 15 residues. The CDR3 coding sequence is TGCAGCGTCGAACGGGGGGGGACGTCTGGAAACACCATATATTTT. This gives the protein CSVERGGTSGNTIYF.

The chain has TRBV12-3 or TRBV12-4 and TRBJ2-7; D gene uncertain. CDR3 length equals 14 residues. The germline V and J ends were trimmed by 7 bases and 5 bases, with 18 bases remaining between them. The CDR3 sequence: CASTSPVLVNEQYF. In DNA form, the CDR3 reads TGTGCCAGCACCTCCCCTGTCCTCGTTAACGAGCAGTACTTC.

CDR3 DNA sequence: TGTGCCAGCAGCTTGACGACAGGACGCGGAGAGACCCAGTACTTC. Amino acid sequence: CASSLTTGRGETQYF. The V call is TRBV7-6, the J call TRBJ2-5; possibly TRBD1 for D (6 bases). Trimming shortened V by 3 bases and J by 4 bases, and 15 bases separated the two germline ends. The CDR3 is 15 amino acids. The germline CDR1 and CDR2 sequences are SGHVS and FNYEAQ.

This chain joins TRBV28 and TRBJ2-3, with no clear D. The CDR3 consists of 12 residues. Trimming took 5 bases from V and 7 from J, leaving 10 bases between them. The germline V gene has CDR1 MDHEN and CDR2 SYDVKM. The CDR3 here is CASSGPINTQYF. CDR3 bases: TGTGCCAGCAGTGGACCTATCAATACGCAGTATTTT.

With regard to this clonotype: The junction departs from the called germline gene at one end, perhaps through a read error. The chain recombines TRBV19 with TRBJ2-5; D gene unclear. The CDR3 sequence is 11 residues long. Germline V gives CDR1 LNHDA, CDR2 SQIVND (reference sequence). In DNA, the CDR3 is TGTGCCCGTAGTATTAGGGAGACCCAGTACTTC. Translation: CARSIRETQYF. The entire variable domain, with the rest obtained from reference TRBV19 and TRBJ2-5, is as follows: DGGITQSPKYLFRKEGQNVTLSCEQNLNHDAMYWYRQDPGQGLRLIYYSQIVNDFQKGDIAEGYSVSREKKESFPLTVTSAQKNPTAFYLCARSIRETQYFGPGTRLLVL.

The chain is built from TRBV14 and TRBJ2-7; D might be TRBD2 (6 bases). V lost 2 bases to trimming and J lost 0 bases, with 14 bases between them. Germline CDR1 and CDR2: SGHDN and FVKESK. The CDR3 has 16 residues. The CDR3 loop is CASSQIGGKSSYEQYF. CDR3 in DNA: TGTGCCAGCAGCCAAATCGGCGGGAAAAGCTCCTACGAGCAGTACTTC. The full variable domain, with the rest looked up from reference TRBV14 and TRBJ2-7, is EAGVTQFPSHSVIEKGQTVTLRCDPISGHDNLYWYRRVMGKEIKFLLHFVKESKQDESGMPNNRFLAERTGGTYSTLKVQPAELEDSGVYFCASSQIGGKSSYEQYFGPGTRLTVT.

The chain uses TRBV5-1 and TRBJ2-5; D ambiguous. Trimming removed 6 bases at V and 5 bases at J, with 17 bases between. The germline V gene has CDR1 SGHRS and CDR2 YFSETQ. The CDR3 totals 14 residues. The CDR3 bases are TGCGCCAGCATGATGTCGGGTCCCCTTGAGACCCAGTACTTC. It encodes CASMMSGPLETQYF.

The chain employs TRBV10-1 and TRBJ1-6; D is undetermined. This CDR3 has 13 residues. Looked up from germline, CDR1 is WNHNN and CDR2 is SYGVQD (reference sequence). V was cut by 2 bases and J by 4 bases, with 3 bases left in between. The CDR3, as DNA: TGCGCCAGCAGTGAGGGGTATAATTCACCCCTCCACTTT. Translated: CASSEGYNSPLHF.

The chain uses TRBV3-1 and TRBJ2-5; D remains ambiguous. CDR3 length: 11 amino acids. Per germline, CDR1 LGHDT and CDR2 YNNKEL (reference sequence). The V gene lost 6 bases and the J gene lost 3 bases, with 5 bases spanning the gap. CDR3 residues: CASSLKETQYF. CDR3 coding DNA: TGTGCCAGCAGTCTCAAAGAGACCCAGTACTTC.

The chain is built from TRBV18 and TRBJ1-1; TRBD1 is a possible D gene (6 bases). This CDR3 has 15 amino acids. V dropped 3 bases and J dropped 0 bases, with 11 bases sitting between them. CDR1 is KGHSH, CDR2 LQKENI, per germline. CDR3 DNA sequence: TGTGCCAGCTCACCCTTGGACAGCTTGAACACTGAAGCTTTCTTT. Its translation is CASSPLDSLNTEAFF.

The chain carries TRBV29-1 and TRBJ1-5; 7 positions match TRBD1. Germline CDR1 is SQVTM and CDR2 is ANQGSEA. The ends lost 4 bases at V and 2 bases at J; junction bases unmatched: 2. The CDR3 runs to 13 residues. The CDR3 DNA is TGCAGCGTTGGACAGGGCGGCAATCAGCCCCAGCATTTT. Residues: CSVGQGGNQPQHF.

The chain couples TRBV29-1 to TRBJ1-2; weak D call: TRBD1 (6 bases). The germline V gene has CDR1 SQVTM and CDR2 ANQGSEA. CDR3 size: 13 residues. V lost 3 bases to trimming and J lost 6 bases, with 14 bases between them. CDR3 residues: CSVEGGHSNGYTF. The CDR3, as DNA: TGCAGCGTTGAGGGGGGGCATTCTAATGGCTACACCTTC.

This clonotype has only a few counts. The CDR3 loop reads CASSAPRGVSFTDTQYF. The CDR3 DNA sequence: TGCGCCAGCAGCGCACCGCGAGGGGTCTCCTTCACAGATACGCAGTATTTT. J is TRBJ2-3 and V is TRBV4-3; either TRBD1 or TRBD2 may fit D (5 bases each). V was trimmed by 5 bases and J by 2 bases, leaving 20 bases between them. Germline CDR1 and CDR2: LGHNA and YSLEER. The CDR3 spans 17 residues.

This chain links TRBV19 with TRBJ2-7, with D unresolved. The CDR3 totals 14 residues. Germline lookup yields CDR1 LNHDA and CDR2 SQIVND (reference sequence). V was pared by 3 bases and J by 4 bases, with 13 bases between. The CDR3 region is CASSMKMSSYEQYF. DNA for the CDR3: TGTGCCAGTAGTATGAAGATGTCGTCTTACGAGCAGTACTTC.

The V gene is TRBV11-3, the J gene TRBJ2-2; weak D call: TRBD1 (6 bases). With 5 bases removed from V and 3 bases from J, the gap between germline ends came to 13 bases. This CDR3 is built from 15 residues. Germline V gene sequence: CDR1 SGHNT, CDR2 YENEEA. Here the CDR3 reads CASSLGQPDTGELFF. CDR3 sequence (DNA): TGTGCCAGCAGCCTTGGACAGCCAGACACCGGGGAGCTGTTTTTT.

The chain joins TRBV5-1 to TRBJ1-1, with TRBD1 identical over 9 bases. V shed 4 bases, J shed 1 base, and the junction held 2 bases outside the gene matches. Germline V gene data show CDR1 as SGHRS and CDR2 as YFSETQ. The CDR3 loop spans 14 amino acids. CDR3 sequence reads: CASSEGQGNTEAFF. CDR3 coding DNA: TGCGCCAGCAGCGAGGGACAGGGGAACACTGAAGCTTTCTTT.

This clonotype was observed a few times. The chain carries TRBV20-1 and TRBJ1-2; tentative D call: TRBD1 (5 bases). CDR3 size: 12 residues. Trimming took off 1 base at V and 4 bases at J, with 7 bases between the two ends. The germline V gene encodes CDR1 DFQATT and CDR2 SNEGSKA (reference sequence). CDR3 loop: CSARGGSYGYTF. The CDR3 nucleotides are TGCAGTGCTAGAGGGGGGAGCTATGGCTACACCTTC.

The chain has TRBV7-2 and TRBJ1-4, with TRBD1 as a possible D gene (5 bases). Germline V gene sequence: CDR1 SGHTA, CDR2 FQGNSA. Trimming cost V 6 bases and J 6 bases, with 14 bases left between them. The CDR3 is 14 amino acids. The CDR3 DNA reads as TGTGCCAGCAGTTGGCGAAAAGGGGATGAAAAACTGTTTTTT. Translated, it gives CASSWRKGDEKLFF.

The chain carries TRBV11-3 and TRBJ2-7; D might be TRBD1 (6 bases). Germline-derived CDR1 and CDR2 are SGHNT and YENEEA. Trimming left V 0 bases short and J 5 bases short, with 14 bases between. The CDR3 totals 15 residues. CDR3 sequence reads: CASSLDDRPRDEQYV. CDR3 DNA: TGTGCCAGCAGCTTAGATGACAGGCCCCGGGACGAGCAGTACGTC.

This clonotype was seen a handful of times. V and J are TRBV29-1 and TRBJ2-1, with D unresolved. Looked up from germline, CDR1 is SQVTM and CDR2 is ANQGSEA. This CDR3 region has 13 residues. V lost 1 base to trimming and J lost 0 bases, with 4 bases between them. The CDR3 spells CSVEGSSYNEQFF. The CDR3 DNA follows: TGCAGCGTTGAAGGTAGCTCCTACAATGAGCAGTTCTTC.

The CDR3 reads CASSEAGGGVAEAFF. CDR3 nucleotides: TGTGCCAGCAGTGAAGCTGGGGGTGGGGTCGCTGAAGCTTTCTTT. The chain couples TRBV6-1 to TRBJ1-1; possible D gene TRBD1, 5 bases. CDR1 MNHNS and CDR2 SASEGT come from the germline V gene. The CDR3 loop spans 15 amino acids. Trimming left V 0 bases short and J 6 bases short, with 14 bases between.

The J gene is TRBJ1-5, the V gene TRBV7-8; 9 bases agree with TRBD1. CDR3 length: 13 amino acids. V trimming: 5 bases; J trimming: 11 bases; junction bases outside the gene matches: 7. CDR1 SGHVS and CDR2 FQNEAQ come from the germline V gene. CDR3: CASSREQGAAQHF. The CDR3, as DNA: TGTGCCAGCAGCAGAGAACAGGGGGCCGCCCAGCATTTT.

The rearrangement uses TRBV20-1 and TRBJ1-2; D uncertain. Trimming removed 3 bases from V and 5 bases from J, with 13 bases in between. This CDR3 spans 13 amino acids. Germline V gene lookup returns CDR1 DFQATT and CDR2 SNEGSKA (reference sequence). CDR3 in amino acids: CSASDNRMYGYTF. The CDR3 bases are TGCAGTGCTAGCGATAATCGGATGTATGGCTACACCTTC.

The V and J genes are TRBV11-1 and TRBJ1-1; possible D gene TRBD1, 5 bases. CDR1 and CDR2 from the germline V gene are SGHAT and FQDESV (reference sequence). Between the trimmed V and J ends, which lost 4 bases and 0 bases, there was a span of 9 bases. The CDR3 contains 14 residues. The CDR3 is CASSSTTVNTEAFF. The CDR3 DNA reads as TGTGCCAGCAGCTCAACGACAGTGAACACTGAAGCTTTCTTT.

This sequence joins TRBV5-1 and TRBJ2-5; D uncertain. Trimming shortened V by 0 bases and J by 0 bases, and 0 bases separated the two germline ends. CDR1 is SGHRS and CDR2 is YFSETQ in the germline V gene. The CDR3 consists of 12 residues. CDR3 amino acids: CASSLDQETQYF. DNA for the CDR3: TGCGCCAGCAGCTTGGACCAAGAGACCCAGTACTTC.

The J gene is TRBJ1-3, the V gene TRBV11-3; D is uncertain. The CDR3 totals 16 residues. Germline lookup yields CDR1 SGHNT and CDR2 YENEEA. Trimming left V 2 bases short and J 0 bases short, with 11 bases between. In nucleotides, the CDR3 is TGTGCCAGCAGCTTATCGCCGGTCGTCTCTGGAAACACCATATATTTT. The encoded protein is CASSLSPVVSGNTIYF.

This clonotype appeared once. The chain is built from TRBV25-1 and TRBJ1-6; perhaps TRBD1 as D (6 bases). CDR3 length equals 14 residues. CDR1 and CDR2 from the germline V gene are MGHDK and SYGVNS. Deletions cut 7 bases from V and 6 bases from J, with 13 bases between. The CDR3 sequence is CASNAGTTNSPLHF. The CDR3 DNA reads TGTGCCAGCAATGCCGGGACAACTAATTCACCCCTCCACTTT.

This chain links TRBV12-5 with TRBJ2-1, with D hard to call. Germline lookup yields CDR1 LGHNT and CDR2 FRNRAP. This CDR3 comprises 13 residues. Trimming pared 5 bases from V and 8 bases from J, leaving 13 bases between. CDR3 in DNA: TGTGCTAGTGGTAAGTCCCAGGCGGATGAGCAGTTCTTC. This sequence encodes CASGKSQADEQFF.

CDR3 amino acids: CASSFGVSQPQHF. The CDR3 DNA sequence: TGTGCCAGCAGTTTTGGGGTAAGCCAGCCCCAGCATTTT. The V gene is TRBV12-3 or TRBV12-4, the J gene TRBJ1-5; no reliable D call. There are 13 residues in the CDR3. V was shortened by 3 bases and J by 7 bases, with 10 bases between the two germline ends.

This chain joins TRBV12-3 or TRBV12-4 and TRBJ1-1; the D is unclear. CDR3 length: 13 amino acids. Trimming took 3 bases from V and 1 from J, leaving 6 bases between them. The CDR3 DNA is TGTGCCAGCAGTTTGGGTCCGAACACTGAAGCTTTCTTT. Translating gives CASSLGPNTEAFF.

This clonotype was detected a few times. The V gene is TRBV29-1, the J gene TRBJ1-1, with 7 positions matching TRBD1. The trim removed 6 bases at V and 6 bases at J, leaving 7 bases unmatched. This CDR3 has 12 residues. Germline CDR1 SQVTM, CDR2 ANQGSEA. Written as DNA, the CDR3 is TGCAGCGTATTACAGGGGCTCGCTGAAGCTTTCTTT. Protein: CSVLQGLAEAFF.